This T cell receptor (beta chain) came from a study of CD8+CD57+ T cells in acquired aplastic anemia (dated by TCRdb to about 2018). In the study overall: On average, sorted CD4+ and CD8+ cells yielded 3 to 4 ug of extracted DNA, with a range of 0.2 to 27.4 ug. For healthy donor samples, the average read count was around 10 million for CD4+ cells and roughly 11 million for CD8+ cells.

In this study, sorted CD4+ and CD8+ T cells from the blood of healthy subjects and of severe aplastic anemia patients had their TCR repertoires deep-sequenced. Ficoll-Paque density gradient centrifugation was used to isolate peripheral blood mononuclear cells. Before DNA extraction, CD4+ and CD8+ T cells were sorted by FACS or by magnetic beads. Genomic DNA served as template for TCR beta VDJ combination and CDR3 sequence profiling. An Illumina HiSeq 2000 was the platform used for TCR repertoire sequencing. In the original analysis: Repertoire assessment relied on Simpson's diversity index, CDR3 size and DJ length profiles, and TRBV/TRBJ rearrangement plots. The most abundant DNA sequence in the deep sequencing data was taken as the immunodominant clone. CDR3 amino acid sequences were screened for sharing across subjects and compared with published repertoires and the VDJdb database. TCRdb reran the public reads through fastp at Q25 and MiXCR, keeping productive beta chains. Rows are combined by CDR3 protein, so each entry shows the most common genes and DNA. Here the V and J calls rest on TCRdb's processing, not on the authors' analysis. This sample gives 150,000 to 200,000 distinct CDR3 sequences in total; just under 65% of them show up just once. The ten largest clones capture over 40% of the sample.

General conclusions and limits of the study: CD8+ Simpson's diversity did not differ significantly between patients and healthy controls (P=0.060). Although roughly 29 CD8+ CDR3 sequences were shared by patients and controls, these sequences appeared highly expressed in patients and within the immunodominant clones of patients.

The V end loses 4 bases and the J end loses 9 bases, and a stretch of 7 bases separates them. The CDR3 runs 11 residues from the cysteine to the phenylalanine. The retained sequence is limited to the CDR3, 33 bases, with the frame set at the first base. From the germline V gene, CDR1 is SGHDN and CDR2 is FVKESK. With respect to this clonotype: The antigen it binds to is not known. No base quality values were provided; no much bigger clone lies one nucleotide off.

The chain uses TRBV14 and TRBJ2-1; no D gene can be assigned with confidence. The sequence derives from a human donor in good health. Specimen: sorted CD4+, CD8+, or CD8+CD57+ T cells (not recorded which) from PBMCs. The CDR3: CASSLSSEQFF. The DNA reads as follows: TGTGCCAGCAGCCTATCCTCTGAGCAGTTCTTC.